A single sample gave rise to the 20 T cell receptor beta chains below, sequenced in a study of cytomegalovirus exposure and HLA in healthy donors. The PCR contained 60 Vbeta and 13 Jbeta primers. Sequencing used immunoSEQ multiplex PCR; TCRdb keeps in-frame clones, though not all of them. The sample lists around 170,000 clones; more than 75% were seen once. Sequenced input: PBMCs. These receptors all stem from a man between 40 and 49 years old in good health and CMV-seronegative.

The gene calls are TRBV28 and TRBJ2-3; 9 bases map to TRBD2. Trimming at V came to 2 bases and at J to 0 bases, leaving 9 bases not matched to a gene. The CDR3 extends over 18 amino acids. Germline V gene lookup returns CDR1 MDHEN and CDR2 SYDVKM. CDR3 coding DNA: TGTGCCAGCAGTTTAATTGCTAGCGGGGAAACTAGCACAGATACGCAGTATTTT. It is translated as CASSLIASGETSTDTQYF.

This clone showed up just once. DNA of the CDR3: TGTGCCAGCACCCTCGTTGCGGGTATTAACTATGGCTACACCTTC. Amino acids: CASTLVAGINYGYTF. The gene calls are TRBV28 and TRBJ1-2; D gene unclear. This CDR3 contains 15 residues. Germline CDR1 and CDR2: MDHEN and SYDVKM. Trimming pared 7 bases from V and 1 base from J, leaving 16 bases between.

The gene calls are TRBV10-3 and TRBJ2-5; 9 positions agree with TRBD2. Losses at the gene ends were 6 bases for V and 1 base for J; bases not matched to a gene: 15. Germline values: CDR1 ENHRY, CDR2 SYGVKD. The length of the CDR3 is 18 residues. CDR3 sequence (DNA): TGTGCCATCAGCCCTCAGGCGCTAGCTAGCGGGGTCCAAGAGACCCAGTACTTC. This gives the protein CAISPQALASGVQETQYF.

The sample holds one count of this clone. This sequence joins TRBV27 and TRBJ2-3; the match to TRBD1 covers 9 bases. V lost 6 bases to trimming and J lost 4 bases; unmatched junction nucleotides: 8. From germline, CDR1 is MNHEY and CDR2 SMNVEV (reference sequence). There are 15 residues in the CDR3. In DNA form, the CDR3 reads TGTGCCAGCAGGCCGGACAGGGGCGGCCCAGATACGCAGTATTTT. Encoded protein: CASRPDRGGPDTQYF.

The chain joins TRBV5-1 to TRBJ2-1; tentative D call: TRBD1 (5 bases). This CDR3 is built from 14 residues. Germline V gene data show CDR1 as SGHRS and CDR2 as YFSETQ. Trimming removed 1 base at V and 7 bases at J, with 12 bases between. The CDR3 loop reads CASSLMRRGNEQFF. The DNA for the CDR3 is TGCGCCAGCAGCTTGATGCGTAGGGGTAATGAGCAGTTCTTC.

In regard to this clone: The junction and the germline gene differ at one end; a read error may be behind it. The chain joins TRBV7-7 to TRBJ2-3, with D perhaps TRBD1 (5 bases). Germline CDR1 reads SSHAT; CDR2 reads FNYEAQ (reference sequence). This CDR3 region has 12 residues. In DNA, the CDR3 is TGTGCTAGCAGCCCGGACACCAATACGCAGTATTTT. Translation: CASSPDTNTQYF. Looking up the rest from reference TRBV7-7 and TRBJ2-3 gives the full variable domain: GAGVSQSPRYKVTKRGQDVTLRCDPISSHATLYWYQQALGQGPEFLTYFNYEAQPDKSGLPSDRFSAERPEGSISTLTIQRTEQRDSAMYRCASSPDTNTQYFGPGTRLTVL.

The chain is built from TRBV27 and TRBJ1-5, with 8 bases matching TRBD1. The V gene's germline CDR1 is MNHEY and CDR2 SMNVEV (reference sequence). The CDR3 runs 15 residues. V lost 6 bases, J lost 0 bases, and 4 bases stayed unmatched. CDR3 region: CASSRQGRSNQPQHF. DNA of the CDR3: TGTGCCAGCAGCCGACAGGGGCGTAGCAATCAGCCCCAGCATTTT.

The chain uses TRBV7-9 and TRBJ2-5, with D perhaps TRBD1 (6 bases). V lost 4 bases and J lost 1, with 13 bases in between. Germline V gene lookup returns CDR1 SEHNR and CDR2 FQNEAQ (reference sequence). CDR3 length: 15 amino acids. In DNA, the CDR3 is TGTGCCAGCAGCTCCGGACAGCTCTTCCAAGAGACCCAGTACTTC. This codes for CASSSGQLFQETQYF. Based on the CDR3 plus reference TRBV7-9 and TRBJ2-5, the full variable domain is DTGVSQNPRHKITKRGQNVTFRCDPISEHNRLYWYRQTLGQGPEFLTYFQNEAQLEKSRLLSDRFSAERPKGSFSTLEIQRTEQGDSAMYLCASSSGQLFQETQYFGPGTRLLVL.

This rearrangement joins TRBV15 to TRBJ1-1; TRBD1 aligns across 8 bases. Germline CDR1 reads LNHNV; CDR2 reads YYDKDF (reference sequence). V lost 1 base, J lost 1 base, and 5 bases stayed unmatched. This CDR3 has 16 residues. The CDR3 region is CATSRGRQGRNTEAFF. The DNA for the CDR3 is TGTGCCACCAGCAGAGGAAGACAGGGGCGGAACACTGAAGCTTTCTTT.

The chain couples TRBV27 to TRBJ2-7; 10 bases agree with TRBD2. The CDR3 runs 16 residues. V lost 5 bases to trimming and J lost 0 bases; unmatched junction nucleotides: 7. CDR1 MNHEY and CDR2 SMNVEV come from the germline V gene (reference sequence). CDR3 nucleotide sequence: TGTGCCAGCAGTCTCATAGCGGGAGGTCTCTCCTACGAGCAGTACTTC. Translating gives CASSLIAGGLSYEQYF.

The chain has TRBV27 and TRBJ1-1, with D possibly being TRBD1 (6 bases). The V end was cut by 4 bases, the J end by 2 bases, with 11 bases between. Looked up from germline, CDR1 is MNHEY and CDR2 is SMNVEV (reference sequence). The CDR3 runs to 14 residues. This CDR3 is CASSSGQFNTEAFF. DNA of the CDR3: TGTGCCAGCAGTTCCGGACAGTTTAACACTGAAGCTTTCTTT.

The V call is TRBV11-3, the J call TRBJ1-2, with D hard to call. Deletions cut 1 base from V and 4 bases from J, with 28 bases between. This CDR3 spans 20 amino acids. The germline V gene encodes CDR1 SGHNT and CDR2 YENEEA. CDR3 loop: CASSLGRPVPSQPERYGYTF. CDR3 bases: TGTGCCAGCAGCTTAGGCAGGCCAGTACCAAGTCAGCCTGAACGCTATGGCTACACCTTC.

On this clone: The same CDR3 is also encoded by other DNA sequences in this sample. The genes are TRBV7-3 and TRBJ2-2, with a weak D call TRBD2 (6 bases). This CDR3 region has 16 residues. Between the trimmed V and J ends, which lost 1 base and 6 bases, there was a span of 15 bases. Germline V gene lookup returns CDR1 SGHTA and CDR2 FQGTGA. As DNA, the CDR3 is TGTGCCAGCAGCTTAATGGTCCAGGGAGGATCCGGGGAGCTGTTTTTT. Translated, it gives CASSLMVQGGSGELFF. Filled out from reference TRBV7-3 and TRBJ2-2, the complete variable domain reads GAGVSQTPSNKVTEKGKYVELRCDPISGHTALYWYRQSLGQGPEFLIYFQGTGAADDSGLPNDRFFAVRPEGSVSTLKIQRTERGDSAVYLCASSLMVQGGSGELFFGEGSRLTVL.

The chain recombines TRBV28 with TRBJ1-1, with D unclear. V shed 2 bases and J shed 1 base, with 8 bases lying between them. Per germline, CDR1 MDHEN and CDR2 SYDVKM. The CDR3 is made up of 14 amino acids. CDR3 nucleotide sequence: TGTGCCAGCAGTTTAGAGGGTCCGAACACTGAAGCTTTCTTT. Encoded protein: CASSLEGPNTEAFF.

The rearrangement uses TRBV19 and TRBJ1-2; perhaps TRBD1 as D (5 bases). CDR3 length equals 15 residues. Per the germline V gene, CDR1 is LNHDA and CDR2 is SQIVND (reference sequence). Trimming shortened V by 7 bases and J by 4 bases, and 19 bases separated the two germline ends. CDR3 loop: CASNPDSSRFYGYTF. The CDR3 region has the DNA TGTGCCAGTAACCCCGACAGCTCCCGCTTCTATGGCTACACCTTC.

This chain connects TRBV2 to TRBJ2-3; 12 nucleotides line up with TRBD1. With V trimmed by 0 bases and J by 5 bases, 9 bases remained unmatched. The germline gives CDR1 SNHLY, CDR2 FYNNEI. CDR3 length equals 18 residues. This CDR3 is CASSEALGGTGGRDTQYF. In DNA, the CDR3 is TGTGCCAGCAGTGAAGCGCTGGGGGGGACAGGGGGCAGAGATACGCAGTATTTT. Filled out from reference TRBV2 and TRBJ2-3, the complete variable domain reads EPEVTQTPSHQVTQMGQEVILRCVPISNHLYFYWYRQILGQKVEFLVSFYNNEISEKSEIFDDQFSVERPDGSNFTLKIRSTKLEDSAMYFCASSEALGGTGGRDTQYFGPGTRLTVL.

The J gene is TRBJ1-1, the V gene TRBV5-1, with D perhaps matching TRBD1 (5 bases). The germline CDR1 and CDR2 sequences are SGHRS and YFSETQ. The V end was cut by 0 bases, the J end by 7 bases, with 10 bases between. This CDR3 has 13 residues. CDR3 in amino acids: CASSLVGGSEAFF. The CDR3 bases are TGCGCCAGCAGCTTGGTGGGGGGAAGTGAAGCTTTCTTT.

The chain joins TRBV5-1 to TRBJ2-1; 13 nucleotides line up with TRBD2. CDR1 SGHRS and CDR2 YFSETQ come from the germline V gene. V lost 4 bases and J lost 8; bases outside the gene matches: 9. The length of the CDR3 is 16 residues. The CDR3 region has the DNA TGCGCCAGCAGCCCCCGGACTAGCGGGAGAGGCGATGAGCAGTTCTTC. Translation gives CASSPRTSGRGDEQFF.

This clone was counted only a few times. The chain joins TRBV7-8 to TRBJ2-7; perhaps TRBD2 as D (5 bases). The CDR3 sequence is 14 residues long. The germline V gene encodes CDR1 SGHVS and CDR2 FQNEAQ. The V end lost 0 bases, the J end lost 6 bases, and 12 bases lay between the germline ends. CDR3 DNA sequence: TGTGCCAGCAGCTTAGCGGGAGACGGTCTCGAGCAGTACTTC. Protein sequence: CASSLAGDGLEQYF.

This chain connects TRBV14 to TRBJ2-7; D may be TRBD1 (6 bases). This CDR3 region has 14 residues. CDR1 SGHDN and CDR2 FVKESK come from the germline V gene. Trimming removed 5 bases at V and 0 bases at J, with 11 bases between. The CDR3 reads CASSKLGASYEQYF. The CDR3 DNA reads TGTGCCAGCAGCAAACTGGGGGCCTCCTACGAGCAGTACTTC.